A single sample gave rise to the 2 T cell receptor beta chains below, sequenced in a study of human T cells and chemical hapten exposure. Via MiXCR, TCRdb re-called the RACE reads, giving one row per CDR3 protein. This sample has 250,000 to 300,000 distinct CDR3 sequences, with approximately 8% found just once. Time point described: pre-sensitization, week 0. Described treatment: therapeutic diphenylcyclopropenone sensitization with weekly scalp DPC. The sample in question was whole blood, obtained in connection with sensitization to the hapten diphenylcyclopropenone (DPC). These receptors were obtained from a man younger than 30 with alopecia areata. Some clones in this sample may be carry-over from other donors' samples.

At least ten counts were recorded for this clonotype. This chain uses TRBV20-1 with TRBJ1-1; D is undetermined. V gave up 6 bases and J gave up 5 bases, with 16 bases separating them. The germline CDR1 and CDR2 sequences are DFQATT and SNEGSKA (reference sequence). The CDR3 contains 13 residues. The CDR3 sequence: CSAIKVTGTEAFF. CDR3 bases: TGCAGTGCCATAAAGGTGACCGGGACTGAAGCTTTCTTT.

Ten or more counts support this clonotype. The gene calls are TRBV28 and TRBJ2-7; 7 nucleotides align to TRBD1. The germline V gene has CDR1 MDHEN and CDR2 SYDVKM. Trimming cost V 2 bases and J 0 bases; bases outside gene matches: 4. The CDR3 is 15 amino acids. The CDR3 spells CASSLGTDNSYEQYF. The DNA of the CDR3 is TGTGCCAGCAGTTTAGGGACAGATAACTCCTACGAGCAGTACTTC.